What follows is one T cell receptor (beta chain) and its context. Its matching antigen is unknown. Profiling relied on immunoSEQ multiplex PCR, and the TCRdb table lists in-frame clones only, not all of them. In the table there are some 130,000 clones, 93% of which are singletons. The V and J ends lost 4 bases and 5 bases respectively, with 8 bases between them. Per the germline V gene, CDR1 is SNHLY and CDR2 is FYNNEI. The CDR3 covers 12 residues. This sample is part of a study of T cell responses to AZD1222 COVID-19 vaccine. Overall study results and limits: Recipients of two AZD1222 doses showed rising Spike-specific TCR breadth and depth. Repertoires were obtained solely post-peak T cell response. White British ancestry dominated among donors, who included more females, and clonal diversity was possibly underestimated. Spike was spanned by vaccine-associated CD4 TCRs, which were dominant at 160-218 and 743-854.

This clonotype originated in an adult in good health. The source was peripheral blood, collected on day 0 of AZD1222 vaccination. This chain uses TRBV2 with TRBJ2-5; D uncertain. The CDR3 DNA follows: TGTGCCAGCAGTGGTAGTGGCGAGACCCAGTACTTC. This gives the protein CASSGSGETQYF.